This is a list of T cell receptor beta chains from one sample in a study of shared clonotypes between healthy human individuals. Only in-frame clones appear in the TCRdb table, and some are missing; sequencing was by immunoSEQ multiplex PCR. The data show more than 450,000 clones, about four fifths seen once. The material sequenced was PBMCs. The receptors here all came from a woman aged 40-49 years in good health. Some clones in this sample may be carry-over from other donors' samples. Each CDR3 is given with its conserved first and last residue. D genes are given only for firm matches. Expanded clones get a size class; other rows say once, few or many, or leave the size out.

v_call	clone_size	d_call	j_call	cdr3_aa	cdr3_nt
TRBV6-5	NA	NA	TRBJ1-3	CASSYSGLGNTIYF	TGTGCCAGCAGTTACTCAGGGTTAGGAAACACCATATATTTT
TRBV27	NA	NA	TRBJ2-3	CASSFVWWDTDTQYF	TGTGCCAGCAGTTTCGTTTGGTGGGACACAGATACGCAGTATTTT
TRBV27	NA	NA	TRBJ2-3	CASSLGPDTQYF	TGTGCCAGCAGTTTAGGTCCAGATACGCAGTATTTT
TRBV9	few	NA	TRBJ2-3	CASSVGREHTDTQYF	TGTGCCAGCAGCGTGGGCCGAGAACACACAGATACGCAGTATTTT
TRBV10-2	NA	NA	TRBJ2-1	CASSEPLRGQFF	TGCGCCAGCAGTGAGCCTTTGCGGGGGCAGTTCTTC
TRBV5-1	NA	NA	TRBJ2-3	CASSLQAEEATQYF	TGCGCCAGCAGCTTGCAGGCTGAGGAGGCTACGCAGTATTTT
TRBV29-1	NA	TRBD2	TRBJ2-3	CSVDPPLAGGTDTQYF	TGCAGCGTTGACCCGCCACTAGCGGGAGGCACAGATACGCAGTATTTT
TRBV5-1	few	TRBD1	TRBJ1-6	CASSIHGTVYNSPLHF	TGCGCCAGCAGCATACACGGGACAGTCTATAATTCACCCCTCCACTTT
TRBV18	NA	NA	TRBJ2-7	CASSRQSSYEQYF	TGTGCCAGCTCACGACAGAGCTCCTACGAGCAGTACTTC
TRBV9	many	TRBD2	TRBJ2-3	CASSVEPSGGSSTDTQYF	TGTGCCAGCAGCGTAGAGCCTAGCGGGGGGTCTAGCACAGATACGCAGTATTTT
TRBV27	NA	NA	TRBJ2-3	CASSLSRNTPTLDTQYF	TGTGCCAGCAGTTTATCCCGGAACACCCCCACACTTGATACGCAGTATTTT
TRBV10-2	once	TRBD2	TRBJ2-1	CASRQREIYRNEQFF	TGCGCCAGCAGACAGCGGGAGATCTATCGTAATGAGCAGTTCTTC
TRBV19	once	NA	TRBJ1-1	CASRRQDGDTEAFF	TGTGCCAGTCGACGACAGGATGGGGACACTGAAGCTTTCTTT
TRBV7-2	few	TRBD1	TRBJ2-1	CASSLGQGVWNEQFF	TGTGCCAGCAGCTTAGGACAGGGGGTTTGGAATGAGCAGTTCTTC
TRBV6-1	NA	NA	TRBJ2-5	CASSEARSGLGAQYF	TGTGCCAGCAGTGAAGCGCGCAGCGGCCTTGGGGCCCAGTACTTC
TRBV4-3	NA	TRBD2	TRBJ2-6	CASSQERLAGGWGANVLTF	TGCGCCAGCAGCCAAGAAAGGCTAGCGGGAGGGTGGGGGGCCAACGTCCTGACTTTC
TRBV7-6	NA	TRBD2	TRBJ2-3	CASSPGLAGPGDTQYF	TGTGCCAGCAGCCCTGGACTAGCGGGGCCGGGAGATACGCAGTATTTT
TRBV28	NA	TRBD2	TRBJ2-7	CASGTSGTYEQYF	TGTGCCAGCGGGACTAGCGGAACCTACGAGCAGTACTTC
TRBV28	NA	NA	TRBJ2-6	CASSTIRSGANVLTF	TGTGCCAGCAGTACAATACGCTCTGGGGCCAACGTCCTGACTTTC
TRBV11-1	NA	NA	TRBJ2-7	CASSPGTQQEQYF	TGTGCCAGCAGCCCCGGGACACAGCAAGAGCAGTACTTC
TRBV10-3	NA	NA	TRBJ1-1	CAISEQNTEAFF	TGTGCCATCAGTGAGCAGAACACTGAAGCTTTCTTT
TRBV21-1	NA	NA	TRBJ1-1	CASSKPGSGFGGTTEAFF	TGTGCCAGCAGCAAACCAGGGTCGGGGTTCGGTGGTACGACTGAAGCTTTCTTT
TRBV27	many	NA	TRBJ2-5	CASSLRPPGAQYF	TGTGCCAGCAGTTTACGGCCCCCGGGGGCCCAGTACTTC
TRBV5-1	NA	NA	TRBJ2-7	CASSFPRDNDEQYF	TGCGCCAGCAGCTTCCCCCGGGACAATGACGAGCAGTACTTC
TRBV10-3	NA	NA	TRBJ2-3	CASSSGDGHTDTQYF	TGTGCCAGCAGCTCGGGGGACGGACACACAGATACGCAGTATTTT
TRBV21-1	NA	NA	TRBJ2-5	CASSKGQGAHETQYF	TGTGCCAGCAGCAAAGGCCAGGGGGCGCATGAGACCCAGTACTTC
TRBV7-3	NA	NA	TRBJ2-7	CASSLSPTSLYEQYF	TGTGCCAGCAGCTTGTCCCCGACTAGTTTGTACGAGCAGTACTTC
TRBV11-2	NA	NA	TRBJ2-3	CASSRGVPDTQYF	TGTGCCAGCAGCCGAGGGGTCCCAGATACGCAGTATTTT
TRBV10-3	NA	NA	TRBJ1-1	CAIRGFMNTEAFF	TGTGCCATCCGGGGCTTTATGAACACTGAAGCTTTCTTT
TRBV2	NA	TRBD2	TRBJ2-2	CASRGLAGHTGELFF	TGTGCCAGCAGAGGACTAGCGGGGCACACCGGGGAGCTGTTTTTT
TRBV30	NA	TRBD1	TRBJ2-7	CAWSVQGEGEQYF	TGTGCCTGGAGTGTACAGGGGGAAGGCGAGCAGTACTTC
TRBV6-1	once	NA	TRBJ2-5	CASSIRYSQETQYF	TGTGCCAGCAGTATCCGCTACTCCCAAGAGACCCAGTACTTC
TRBV4-2	NA	NA	TRBJ2-1	CASSQDGGPYNEQFF	TGTGCCAGCAGCCAAGATGGGGGGCCCTACAATGAGCAGTTCTTC
TRBV27	NA	TRBD1	TRBJ2-2	CASRFQGEFRSGELFF	TGTGCCAGCAGATTCCAGGGGGAATTTAGATCCGGGGAGCTGTTTTTT
TRBV30	NA	NA	TRBJ2-3	CAWSGQSTDTQYF	TGTGCCTGGAGTGGACAAAGCACAGATACGCAGTATTTT
TRBV5-8	NA	NA	TRBJ1-5	CASSYGYSNQPQHF	TGTGCCAGCAGCTACGGATATAGCAATCAGCCCCAGCATTTT
TRBV7-9	NA	NA	TRBJ2-3	CASSHAPRLAPDTQYF	TGTGCCAGCAGCCATGCGCCCCGGCTAGCCCCAGATACGCAGTATTTT
TRBV30	few	NA	TRBJ2-6	CAWARDRRAGANVLTF	TGTGCCTGGGCCAGGGACCGCCGTGCTGGGGCCAACGTCCTGACTTTC
TRBV18	NA	NA	TRBJ2-2	CASSPPPGNTGELFF	TGTGCCAGCTCACCTCCCCCGGGTAACACCGGGGAGCTGTTTTTT
TRBV28	NA	NA	TRBJ2-5	CASSPVGYTRQETQYF	TGTGCCAGCAGCCCCGTGGGCTACACTAGACAAGAGACCCAGTACTTC
TRBV7-9	NA	TRBD2	TRBJ2-1	CASSPPAGGRDEQFF	TGTGCCAGCAGCCCACCAGCGGGAGGGCGGGATGAGCAGTTCTTC
TRBV5-5	NA	NA	TRBJ1-1	CASSLLPGTEAFF	TGTGCCAGCAGCTTGTTACCTGGCACTGAAGCTTTCTTT
TRBV11-2	NA	TRBD2	TRBJ2-7	CASSWGASGNYEQYF	TGTGCCAGCAGCTGGGGGGCTAGCGGGAACTACGAGCAGTACTTC
TRBV2	NA	TRBD1	TRBJ2-7	CASSARGQGDEQYF	TGTGCCAGCAGTGCTAGGGGACAGGGCGACGAGCAGTACTTC
TRBV11-2	NA	NA	TRBJ2-5	CASSPLVMGHTTQYF	TGTGCCAGCAGCCCCCTGGTGATGGGGCATACGACCCAGTACTTC
TRBV10-3	few	NA	TRBJ1-5	CAISVDRKNSNQPQHF	TGTGCCATCAGTGTGGACCGTAAAAATAGCAATCAGCCCCAGCATTTT
TRBV28	NA	TRBD2	TRBJ2-7	CASSPGGAIYEQYF	TGTGCCAGCAGTCCCGGGGGGGCTATCTACGAGCAGTACTTC
TRBV7-9	NA	NA	TRBJ2-5	CASSLGAGQETQYF	TGTGCCAGCAGCTTAGGTGCAGGGCAAGAGACCCAGTACTTC
TRBV9	few	NA	TRBJ1-1	CASSVVPGNTEAFF	TGTGCCAGCAGCGTAGTTCCAGGGAACACTGAAGCTTTCTTT
TRBV6-4	NA	NA	TRBJ2-2	CASSLSNTGELFF	TGTGCCAGCAGTCTCTCTAACACCGGGGAGCTGTTTTTT
TRBV5-4	NA	NA	TRBJ1-6	CASSLVGAVNSPLHF	TGTGCCAGCAGCTTGGTCGGGGCAGTTAATTCACCCCTCCACTTT
TRBV4-2	few	TRBD2	TRBJ2-6	CASSQERGTGANVLTF	TGTGCCAGCAGCCAAGAGCGGGGGACTGGGGCCAACGTCCTGACTTTC
TRBV28	NA	TRBD1	TRBJ1-5	CASSLGTGAVNQPQHF	TGTGCCAGCAGTTTGGGGACAGGGGCCGTGAATCAGCCCCAGCATTTT
TRBV7-3	NA	NA	TRBJ2-1	CASSLGDDQRNYNEQFF	TGTGCCAGCAGCTTAGGGGACGATCAAAGAAACTACAATGAGCAGTTCTTC
TRBV7-9	NA	NA	TRBJ2-3	CASSLTTGTGTDTQYF	TGTGCCAGCAGCTTAACTACGGGAACTGGGACAGATACGCAGTATTTT
TRBV7-8	few	TRBD1	TRBJ1-2	CASSPTGFEGYTF	TGTGCCAGCAGCCCGACAGGGTTCGAGGGCTACACCTTC
TRBV11-3	once	TRBD2	TRBJ2-3	CASSFTSGSDTQYF	TGTGCCAGCAGCTTTACTAGCGGTTCAGATACGCAGTATTTT